Described below is a single T cell receptor beta chain sequence and its context. Additional DNA sequences in this sample encode the identical CDR3. The data derive from a study of control samples from healthy donors and cancer patients. Per germline, CDR1 SGHTA and CDR2 FQGNSA. Trimming removed 9 bases from V and 4 bases from J, with 16 bases in between. The CDR3 has 15 residues. Method: immunoSEQ multiplex PCR; TCRdb's copy keeps in-frame clones and lacks some. The sample holds some 150,000 clones; around 94% are singletons and the top ten take around 14%. The source of this sequence is a man aged 55 to 70 with colorectal cancer. The chain has TRBV7-2 and TRBJ2-6; D unresolved. The sample taken for sequencing was PBMCs. The CDR3 DNA sequence: TGTGCCAGTAGCCCTCGCGGAGAGGGGGCCAACGTCCTGACTTTC. This gives the protein CASSPRGEGANVLTF.